Sequencing of this TCR beta chain was carried out in a study of blood T cell repertoires in COVID-19. On the study more broadly: PBMCs, B-cell-depleted T cells, or T cells were the source of the cDNA or gDNA that made up the material.

Repertoires were generated with immunoSEQ multiplex PCR, while TCRdb's copy carries only in-frame clones and drops some. The table includes some 280,000 clones, around 86% detected once. The receptor comes from a woman in her forties who had recovered from COVID-19. The sample taken for sequencing was peripheral blood.

CDR3 DNA: TGTGCCACCTCCCCAGGGATGGGTAAAAACATTCAGTACTTC. Encoded protein: CATSPGMGKNIQYF. The chain uses TRBV24-1 and TRBJ2-4, with D possibly being TRBD1 (5 bases). Trimming took 9 bases from V and 4 from J, leaving 15 bases between them. There are 14 residues in the CDR3. Germline V gene data show CDR1 as KGHDR and CDR2 as SFDVKD.